What follows is one TCR beta chain and its context. Its antigen is still unknown. This sample was taken from a study of T cell responses to AZD1222 COVID-19 vaccine. CDR1 is MDHEN, CDR2 SYDVKM, per germline. V was cut by 1 base and J by 6 bases, with 6 bases left in between. This CDR3 spans 12 amino acids. Points from the study as a whole: Increases in Spike-specific TCR breadth and depth were seen after two AZD1222 doses. Seropositive AZD1222 recipients at baseline numbered only five or six. A mostly white British donor set with more females was recruited, and clonal diversity was possibly underestimated. The CD4 TCRs associated with vaccination extended across spike and predominated at 160-218 and 743-854.

Clones were sequenced by immunoSEQ multiplex PCR, and TCRdb holds only the in-frame ones, with some missing. This sample has around 100,000 clones, with around 94% found just once. V gene TRBV28 combines with J gene TRBJ1-1; no reliable D call. This TCR came from an adult in good health. The source was peripheral blood, collected on day 0 of AZD1222 vaccination. Here the CDR3 reads CASSLLVSEAFF. CDR3 nucleotide sequence: TGTGCCAGCAGTTTATTAGTCTCTGAAGCTTTCTTT.